This is a list of T cell receptor beta chains from one sample in a study of monozygotic twins with inflammatory bowel disease. TCRdb reprocessed the 5' RACE reads, keeping one entry per CDR3 protein, no DNA. The sample has about 210,000 distinct CDR3 sequences. Sample: blood. The receptors here all came from a human donor with ulcerative colitis or Crohn's disease, or a healthy co-twin of an affected twin (not recorded which). Each CDR3 is given with its conserved first and last residue. Each record gives: J gene, V gene, clone size, CDR3 protein. Clone size is not always given. Where it is, it says once, few, many or a class for expanded clones.

TRBJ2-1 | TRBV28 | . | CASRTSNRDEQFF
TRBJ2-1 | TRBV6-2/TRBV6-3 | . | CASSYGLAGVDEQFF
TRBJ1-6 | TRBV28 | . | CASLGAVSSYNSPLHF
TRBJ1-1 | TRBV3-1 | . | CASSQQGIRNTEAFF
TRBJ1-5 | TRBV4-1 | . | CASSHGQGGNQPQHF
TRBJ2-1 | TRBV2 | medium-sized | CASGLAGGPYNEQFF
TRBJ2-7 | TRBV4-2 | . | CASSQSIQEDEQYF
TRBJ1-6 | TRBV6-5 | . | CASSYGQASSYNSPLHF
TRBJ1-2 | TRBV5-1 | . | CASSSRSPRYGYTF
TRBJ2-5 | TRBV7-6 | . | CASSPTGLKTQYF
TRBJ2-5 | TRBV4-1 | . | CASSQDRRGRQETQYF
TRBJ2-7 | TRBV4-3 | . | CASSQDLADEQYF
TRBJ1-1 | TRBV30 | . | CAWSSDGLNTEAFF
TRBJ2-1 | TRBV29-1 | . | CSVGGTRRGNEQFF
TRBJ2-3 | TRBV12-3/TRBV12-4 | . | CASNPGFGTDTQYF
TRBJ2-5 | TRBV5-1 | . | CASSQRVEGETQYF
TRBJ2-1 | TRBV30 | . | CAWSSEANEQFF
TRBJ1-1 | TRBV10-3 | . | CAIRASQMNTEAFF
TRBJ2-3 | TRBV4-1 | . | CASSQIRPAGDTDTQYF
TRBJ1-1 | TRBV5-1 | . | CASSFEQYTEAFF
TRBJ2-3 | TRBV11-2 | . | CASSLGIGPSTDTQYF
TRBJ1-2 | TRBV5-1 | . | CASSLDGSYGYTF
TRBJ2-3 | TRBV7-2 | . | CASSLALAEGTDTQYF
TRBJ1-1 | TRBV12-3/TRBV12-4 | . | CASTPAGNTEAFF
TRBJ2-1 | TRBV3-1 | . | CASSQDLRTNCSYNEQFF
TRBJ1-1 | TRBV11-1 | . | CASSLVVRQPGTEAFF
TRBJ2-6 | TRBV13 | . | CASSSYGQGFTINVLTF
TRBJ2-3 | TRBV7-2 | . | CASSSIRASTDTQYF
TRBJ1-1 | TRBV29-1 | . | CSVGRLLGTEAFF
TRBJ2-7 | TRBV24-1 | . | CATSEFYEQYF
TRBJ2-5 | TRBV11-2 | . | CASSLKVRLNSFQETQYF
TRBJ1-5 | TRBV28 | . | CASSLLVPGSNQPQHF
TRBJ1-5 | TRBV4-2 | . | CASSQDGGNQPQHF
TRBJ1-1 | TRBV30 | . | CAWSRQSNTEAFF
TRBJ2-2 | TRBV5-1 | . | CARYGSRDRNNTGELFF
TRBJ1-1 | TRBV29-1 | . | CSVEGSMEAFF
TRBJ2-3 | TRBV10-3 | . | CAISLGREGTDTQYF
TRBJ1-2 | TRBV7-2 | . | CASSFLGQGDIYGYTF
TRBJ2-7 | TRBV5-1 | . | CASSLGGWTTYEQYF
TRBJ2-4 | TRBV21-1 | . | CASTIRKRLAKNIQYF
TRBJ1-1 | TRBV6-1 | . | CASSGTTGADTEAFF
TRBJ2-7 | TRBV6-2/TRBV6-3 | . | CASSYGVRQGYEQYF
TRBJ2-3 | TRBV7-2 | . | CASRPQGAWTDTQYF
TRBJ2-7 | TRBV6-2/TRBV6-3 | . | CASSSGTSGSSPLYEQYF
TRBJ2-3 | TRBV5-1 | . | CASSLGVGDGYF
TRBJ2-5 | TRBV28 | . | CASSSLGTGDQETQYF
TRBJ1-1 | TRBV12-3/TRBV12-4 | . | CASGGQGASVGTEAFF
TRBJ2-3 | TRBV19 | . | CASRPSGSTDTQYF
TRBJ1-6 | TRBV9 | . | CASSSRAGLSPLHF
TRBJ2-7 | TRBV19 | . | CASSFGKSYEQYF
TRBJ2-1 | TRBV4-2 | . | CASSQAPGGEQFF
TRBJ1-1 | TRBV12-3/TRBV12-4 | . | CASSAQGRNTEAFF
TRBJ2-7 | TRBV5-1 | . | CASSLEGIGPSEQYF
TRBJ2-3 | TRBV7-9 | . | CASSLETDTDTQYF
TRBJ2-7 | TRBV7-2 | large | CASSLVIQGTHFYEQYF
TRBJ2-6 | TRBV6-1 | . | CASLPDPGANVLTF
TRBJ2-1 | TRBV20-1 | . | CSARTTANEQFF
TRBJ1-2 | TRBV18 | . | CASSSSLPGPGGYTF